These T cell receptor beta chains were read from a single sample in a study of a mutant IDH1 vaccine in newly diagnosed glioma. Clones were sequenced by immunoSEQ multiplex PCR, and TCRdb holds only the in-frame ones, with some missing. This table has 85,000 to 100,000 clones, over 75% appearing once. The starting material was PBMCs, obtained from a glioma patient treated with radiotherapy, temozolomide or both. The receptors were sampled from a man in his forties with glioma. Each CDR3 is given with its conserved first and last residue. The order of the fields is clone size, D gene, J gene, V gene, CDR3 protein, CDR3 DNA. A D gene is named only where the DNA matches it firmly. Some rows mark clone size as missing; the rest say once, few, many or name a class of expanded clone.

. | . | TRBJ1-1 | TRBV7-6 | CASSRSGTEAFF | TGTGCCAGCAGCCGCAGTGGCACTGAAGCTTTCTTT
. | . | TRBJ2-7 | TRBV9 | CASSVSHGHYEQYF | TGTGCCAGCAGCGTATCCCACGGGCATTACGAGCAGTACTTC
. | TRBD2 | TRBJ2-3 | TRBV2 | CASSRGGGTDTQYF | TGTGCCAGCAGCCGGGGGGGCGGCACAGATACGCAGTATTTT
. | TRBD1 | TRBJ1-4 | TRBV6-5 | CASQQGFEKLFF | TGTGCCAGCCAACAGGGGTTTGAAAAACTGTTTTTT
. | . | TRBJ1-5 | TRBV7-2 | CASSLVYERSNQPQHF | TGTGCCAGCAGCTTAGTGTACGAGAGGAGCAATCAGCCCCAGCATTTT
few | TRBD1 | TRBJ1-2 | TRBV7-2 | CASSGQGLNYGYTF | TGTGCCAGCAGCGGACAGGGCCTTAACTATGGCTACACCTTC
. | TRBD2 | TRBJ2-7 | TRBV14 | CASSPWGGDYEQYF | TGTGCCAGCAGCCCCTGGGGGGGGGACTACGAGCAGTACTTC
. | . | TRBJ2-7 | TRBV7-2 | CASSLGVSGSLPYEQYF | TGTGCCAGCAGCTTAGGGGTATCTGGCAGCCTCCCCTACGAGCAGTACTTC
. | . | TRBJ1-1 | TRBV11-2 | CASSLDLRRRAFF | TGTGCCAGCAGCTTAGATCTCCGGCGGCGGGCTTTCTTT
. | . | TRBJ2-3 | TRBV29-1 | CSVDFGGGTDTQYF | TGCAGCGTTGACTTTGGTGGGGGAACAGATACGCAGTATTTT
few | TRBD2 | TRBJ2-7 | TRBV4-3 | CASSHTGTSDEQYF | TGCGCCAGCAGCCACACCGGGACTAGTGACGAGCAGTACTTC
. | TRBD1 | TRBJ2-7 | TRBV7-8 | CASSLAGQGYEQYF | TGTGCCAGCAGCTTAGCGGGACAGGGTTACGAGCAGTACTTC
. | TRBD1 | TRBJ1-2 | TRBV10-2 | CASSVQGATSGYTF | TGCGCCAGCAGTGTACAGGGGGCAACGAGTGGCTACACCTTC
. | . | TRBJ2-1 | TRBV7-8 | CASSLEFSFHLNEQFF | TGTGCCAGCAGCTTAGAGTTTAGTTTCCATCTCAATGAGCAGTTCTTC
. | . | TRBJ2-7 | TRBV6-5 | CASSSSYDSYEQYF | TGTGCCAGCAGTTCCTCGTACGATTCCTACGAGCAGTACTTC
. | . | TRBJ2-7 | TRBV6-5 | CASSLLRGRTEQYF | TGTGCCAGCAGTTTGCTCAGGGGTCGTACCGAGCAGTACTTC
. | . | TRBJ2-1 | TRBV19 | CASSIEYRDEQFF | TGTGCCAGTAGTATAGAGTATAGGGATGAGCAGTTCTTC